This TCR beta chain originates from a study of blood T cell repertoires in COVID-19 (dated by TCRdb to between 2020 and 2021). Concerning the study at large: Samples covering the acute and convalescent phases of COVID-19 were provided by collaborators in the United States, Italy and Spain. HLA class I and class II types, where available, came from metadata supplied by the sample provider rather than from assay-based typing. The samples were drawn from two sources: the first 160 participants of the ongoing ImmuneRACE study, and 1,254 subjects contributed by 6 global collaborators. The prospective study material was composed of cDNA or gDNA derived from T cells, B-cell-depleted T cells, or PBMCs. Sample metadata almost always included a de-identified subject ID, COVID-19 status, age in years and sex. The repertoires were released in a freely available public database meant as a resource for research on the immune response to SARS-CoV-2. The dataset comprised deeply sampled blood TCRbeta repertoires from subjects exposed to, actively infected with, or recovered from COVID-19. The full study reports these points: Clinical and demographic metadata were provided uncurated, with the amount varying by source and participant.

The CDR1 and CDR2 encoded by the germline V gene (reference sequence) are LNHDA and SQIVND. Trimming removed 7 bases from V and 2 bases from J; the gene matches leave 5 bases unexplained. The CDR3 measures 14 amino acids from cysteine to phenylalanine. Only the CDR3 part of the read is kept: 42 bases, read in frame from the first base. At one collaborating source in Seattle, patients were enrolled during active infection and were followed longitudinally through the course of disease. The collaborating institutions used their own protocols to collect whole blood in K2EDTA tubes. For TCRbeta analysis, collaborator samples were shipped as frozen whole blood, as isolated PBMCs, or as DNA extracted from either sample type. Regarding this clone: The target of this receptor is not known. Per-base quality was not reported, and no clone a single base away is much larger than it.

TCRbeta CDR3 regions were amplified from genomic DNA by means of the immunoSEQ Assay, a bias-controlled multiplex PCR. Turning to the authors' computational methods: Within the assay, amplification of reference gene primers was used to estimate how many nucleated cells each sample contained. Sequence reads were collapsed and filtered to measure the absolute abundance of every unique TCRbeta CDR3 rearrangement. Productive Simpson clonality was computed per sample as the square root of Simpson's diversity index over productive rearrangements. TCRdb stores this immuneACCESS table with in-frame sequences only. Part of the clones is absent; in the studies checked, under half of the shortfall reflects unresolved V genes, and no reason is known for the rest. That table furnishes V, J and clone size, whereas the DNA furnished D and trimming. The sample table records 170,000 or so clones; roughly 83% of these occur just once. The ten largest clones represent 5.5% to 8% of the sample.

Sequences were obtained from peripheral blood. The chain links TRBV19 with TRBJ1-1; 9 nucleotides in the junction match TRBD1. The clonotype was recovered from a woman aged 40 to 50 with COVID-19, enrolled during active disease. The DNA reads TGTGCCAGTAACCCTACAGGGGGCAACACTGAAGCTTTCTTT. It codes for CASNPTGGNTEAFF. Reference TRBV19 and TRBJ1-1 proteins supply the regions before and after the CDR3; the full variable domain is: DGGITQSPKYLFRKEGQNVTLSCEQNLNHDAMYWYRQDPGQGLRLIYYSQIVNDFQKGDIAEGYSVSREKKESFPLTVTSAQKNPTAFYLCASNPTGGNTEAFFGQGTRLTVV.